This entry lists 9 T cell receptor beta chains sequenced from one sample in a study of T cell responses to AZD1222 COVID-19 vaccine (dated by TCRdb to about 2021). Library creation used the immunoSEQ multiplex PCR assay. In TCRdb, the immuneACCESS table is reduced to in-frame sequences with V and J assigned. These tables do not hold every clone; where another copy was compared, an unresolved V gene accounts for under half, and the others remain unexplained. Here the sample has about 97,000 clones; about 88% occur a single time. The top ten clones comprise about 2.8% of the sample. Per the publication, the time point label means: baseline before first vaccination. Specimen: peripheral blood, collected on day 0 of AZD1222 vaccination. Source of these receptors: an adult in good health.

The chain links TRBV2 to TRBJ2-3, with 12 positions matching TRBD2. Germline assignment: CDR1 SNHLY and CDR2 FYNNEI. The CDR3 spans 16 residues. V dropped 2 bases and J dropped 6; count of bases not matched to a gene: 6. This chain's CDR3 is CASSEMASGGADTQYF. The CDR3 nucleotides are TGTGCCAGCAGTGAAATGGCTAGCGGGGGGGCCGATACGCAGTATTTT.

The V call is TRBV5-4, the J call TRBJ2-7; 10 nucleotides align to TRBD2. With V trimmed by 5 bases and J by 2 bases, 4 bases remained unmatched. Germline lookup yields CDR1 SGHNT and CDR2 YYREEE (reference sequence). This CDR3 has 14 residues. In DNA, the CDR3 is TGTGCCAGCAGTAAGCGGGGGGGACCCTACGAGCAGTACTTC. It encodes CASSKRGGPYEQYF. The variable domain in full, completed from reference TRBV5-4 and TRBJ2-7, reads ETGVTQSPTHLIKTRGQQVTLRCSSQSGHNTVSWYQQALGQGPQFIFQYYREEENGRGNFPPRFSGLQFPNYSSELNVNALELDDSALYLCASSKRGGPYEQYFGPGTRLTVT.

This clone was seen a handful of times. The rearrangement uses TRBV3-1 (or the pseudogene TRBV3-2) and TRBJ2-3, with 9 bases identical to TRBD2. Germline CDR1 is LGHDT and CDR2 is YNNKEL (reference sequence). This CDR3 comprises 14 residues. Unmatched junction bases numbered 1, after V lost 2 bases and J lost 4 bases. The CDR3 DNA reads TGTGCCAGCAGCCAATGGACTAGCGCAGATACGCAGTATTTT. This gives the protein CASSQWTSADTQYF.

This clone was found once. The chain employs TRBV6-2 or TRBV6-3 and TRBJ1-5; 7 bases are a match to TRBD1. With V trimmed by 6 bases and J by 2 bases, 10 bases remained unmatched. The CDR3 has 16 residues. Germline values: CDR1 MNHEY, CDR2 SVGEGT. The CDR3 DNA reads TGTGCCAGCAGCCGTAGTAGTACAGGGGGCAATCAGCCCCAGCATTTT. Its translation is CASSRSSTGGNQPQHF.

This sequence joins TRBV15 and TRBJ1-1; the D gene is possibly TRBD1 (6 bases). Between the trimmed V and J ends, which lost 5 bases and 1 base, there was a span of 11 bases. The CDR3 spans 14 residues. CDR1 is LNHNV, CDR2 YYDKDF, per germline (reference sequence). CDR3 residues: CATSGGQTNTEAFF. As DNA, the CDR3 is TGTGCCACCAGCGGAGGACAGACGAACACTGAAGCTTTCTTT.

This clone has a handful of counts. The V call is TRBV19, the J call TRBJ1-2, with D possibly being TRBD1 (6 bases). This CDR3 is built from 13 residues. V dropped 6 bases and J dropped 1 base, with 9 bases sitting between them. CDR1 LNHDA and CDR2 SQIVND come from the germline V gene (reference sequence). The CDR3 region is CASSLDSNYGYTF. In nucleotides, the CDR3 is TGTGCCAGTAGCCTGGACAGTAACTATGGCTACACCTTC.

This clone showed up just a few times. The chain carries TRBV7-2 and TRBJ2-7; D is unresolved. V was clipped by 8 bases and J by 7 bases, with 12 bases between them. CDR1 and CDR2 (germline): SGHTA, FQGNSA. The CDR3 totals 11 residues. The CDR3 region is CASSPSWEQYF. The CDR3 coding sequence is TGTGCCAGCTCCCCTTCGTGGGAGCAGTACTTC. The whole variable domain, filled in from reference TRBV7-2 and TRBJ2-7, reads GAGVSQSPSNKVTEKGKDVELRCDPISGHTALYWYRQSLGQGLEFLIYFQGNSAPDKSGLPSDRFSAERTGGSVSTLTIQRTQQEDSAVYLCASSPSWEQYFGPGTRLTVT.

V gene TRBV3-1 (or the pseudogene TRBV3-2) combines with J gene TRBJ2-3, with D tentatively TRBD2 (6 bases). Germline V lookup: CDR1 LGHDT, CDR2 YNNKEL (reference sequence). The CDR3 contains 15 residues. V was shortened by 0 bases and J by 0 bases, with 7 bases between the two germline ends. CDR3: CASSQELASTDTQYF. For the CDR3, the DNA is TGTGCCAGCAGCCAAGAACTAGCTAGCACAGATACGCAGTATTTT.

The chain recombines TRBV6-1 with TRBJ2-5, with D tentatively TRBD1 (5 bases). This CDR3 contains 15 residues. Germline CDR1 is MNHNS and CDR2 is SASEGT. V dropped 2 bases and J dropped 5 bases, with 15 bases sitting between them. The CDR3 sequence is CASSESVLAGETQYF. The CDR3 bases are TGTGCCAGCAGTGAAAGTGTATTGGCAGGGGAGACCCAGTACTTC.